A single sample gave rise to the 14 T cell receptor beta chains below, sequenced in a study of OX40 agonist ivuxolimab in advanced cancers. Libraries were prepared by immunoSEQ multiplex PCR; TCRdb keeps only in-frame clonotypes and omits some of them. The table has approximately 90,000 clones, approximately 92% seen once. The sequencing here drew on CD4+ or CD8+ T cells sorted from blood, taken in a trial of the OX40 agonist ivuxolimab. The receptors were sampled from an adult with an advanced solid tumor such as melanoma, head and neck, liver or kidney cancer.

CDR3 protein: CASTGTGSYEQYF. CDR3 nucleotides: TGTGCCAGCACCGGGACAGGGAGCTACGAGCAGTACTTC. The chain has TRBV2 and TRBJ2-7; 9 bases fit TRBD1. There are 13 residues in the CDR3. Trimming at V came to 7 bases and at J to 3 bases, leaving 4 bases not matched to a gene. Germline-derived CDR1 and CDR2 are SNHLY and FYNNEI.

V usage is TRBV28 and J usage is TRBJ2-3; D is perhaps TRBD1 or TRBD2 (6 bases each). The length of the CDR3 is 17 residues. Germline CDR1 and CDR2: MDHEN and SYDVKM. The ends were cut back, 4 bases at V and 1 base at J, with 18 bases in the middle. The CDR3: CASSSPLRGAGTDTQYF. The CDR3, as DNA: TGTGCCAGCAGTTCCCCGTTGAGGGGGGCAGGCACAGATACGCAGTATTTT.

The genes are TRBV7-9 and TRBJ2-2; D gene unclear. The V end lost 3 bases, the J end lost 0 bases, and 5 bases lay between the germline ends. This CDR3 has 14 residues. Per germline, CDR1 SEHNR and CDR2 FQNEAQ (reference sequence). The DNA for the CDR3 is TGTGCCAGCAGCTTTAGTCCGAACACCGGGGAGCTGTTTTTT. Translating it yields CASSFSPNTGELFF.

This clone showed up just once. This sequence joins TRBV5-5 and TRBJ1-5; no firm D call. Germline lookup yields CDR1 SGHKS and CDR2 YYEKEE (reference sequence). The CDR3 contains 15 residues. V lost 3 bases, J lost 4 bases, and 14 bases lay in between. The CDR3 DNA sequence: TGTGCCAGCAGCTCAAACCCAACGGGAAATCAGCCCCAGCATTTT. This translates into CASSSNPTGNQPQHF.

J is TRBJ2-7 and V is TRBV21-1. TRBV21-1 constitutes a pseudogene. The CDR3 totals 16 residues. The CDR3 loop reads CASSKALSRTSYEQYF. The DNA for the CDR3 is TGTGCCAGCAGCAAAGCGCTCTCCAGGACCTCCTACGAGCAGTACTTC.

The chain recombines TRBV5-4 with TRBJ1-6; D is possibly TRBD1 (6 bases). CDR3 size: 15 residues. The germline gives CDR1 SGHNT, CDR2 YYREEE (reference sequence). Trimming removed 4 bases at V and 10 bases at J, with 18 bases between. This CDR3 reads CASSQGQGVYSPLHF. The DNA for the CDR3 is TGTGCCAGCAGCCAGGGACAAGGCGTATACTCACCCCTCCACTTT.

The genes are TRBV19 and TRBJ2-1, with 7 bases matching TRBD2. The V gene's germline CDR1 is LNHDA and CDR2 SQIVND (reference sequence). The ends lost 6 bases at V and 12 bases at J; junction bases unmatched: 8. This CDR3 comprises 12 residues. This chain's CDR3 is CASSLETGGQFF. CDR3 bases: TGTGCCAGTAGCCTGGAAACGGGAGGGCAGTTCTTC.

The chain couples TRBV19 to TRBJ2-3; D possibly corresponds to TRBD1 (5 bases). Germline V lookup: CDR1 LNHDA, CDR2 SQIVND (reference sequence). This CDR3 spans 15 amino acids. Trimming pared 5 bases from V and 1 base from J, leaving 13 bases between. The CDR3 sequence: CASSYDRPGTDTQYF. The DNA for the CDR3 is TGTGCCAGTAGTTACGACAGACCCGGCACAGATACGCAGTATTTT.

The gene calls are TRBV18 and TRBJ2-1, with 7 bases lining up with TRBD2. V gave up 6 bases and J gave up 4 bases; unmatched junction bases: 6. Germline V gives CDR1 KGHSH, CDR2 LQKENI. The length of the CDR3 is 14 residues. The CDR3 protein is CASSSSGAYNEQFF. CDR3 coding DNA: TGTGCCAGCTCGTCTAGCGGAGCTTACAATGAGCAGTTCTTC.

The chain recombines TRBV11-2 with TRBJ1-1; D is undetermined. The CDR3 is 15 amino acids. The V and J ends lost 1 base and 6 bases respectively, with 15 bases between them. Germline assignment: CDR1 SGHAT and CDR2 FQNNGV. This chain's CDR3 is CASSLGGWGGAEAFF. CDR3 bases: TGTGCCAGCAGCTTAGGTGGTTGGGGTGGGGCTGAAGCTTTCTTT. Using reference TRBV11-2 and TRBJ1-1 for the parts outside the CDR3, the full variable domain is EAGVAQSPRYKIIEKRQSVAFWCNPISGHATLYWYQQILGQGPKLLIQFQNNGVVDDSQLPKDRFSAERLKGVDSTLKIQPAKLEDSAVYLCASSLGGWGGAEAFFGQGTRLTVV.

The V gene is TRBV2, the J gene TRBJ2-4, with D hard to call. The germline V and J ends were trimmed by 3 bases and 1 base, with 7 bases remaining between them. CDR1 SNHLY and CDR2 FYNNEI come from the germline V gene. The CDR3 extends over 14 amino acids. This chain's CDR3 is CASSDPRAKNIQYF. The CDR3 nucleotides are TGTGCCAGCAGTGACCCCAGGGCCAAAAACATTCAGTACTTC.

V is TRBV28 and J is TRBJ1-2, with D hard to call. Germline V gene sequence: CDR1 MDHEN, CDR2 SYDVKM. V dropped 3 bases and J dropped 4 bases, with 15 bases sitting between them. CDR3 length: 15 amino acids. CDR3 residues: CASSFRVRLFYGYTF. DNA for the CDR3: TGTGCCAGCAGTTTCCGGGTACGGCTGTTCTATGGCTACACCTTC.

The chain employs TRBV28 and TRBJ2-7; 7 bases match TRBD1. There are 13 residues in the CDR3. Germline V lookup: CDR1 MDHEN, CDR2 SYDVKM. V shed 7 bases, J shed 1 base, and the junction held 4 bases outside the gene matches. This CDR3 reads CASTRQGSYEQYF. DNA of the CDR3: TGTGCCAGCACTCGACAGGGTTCCTACGAGCAGTACTTC.

The CDR3 here is CASSLGGSGSGLVRGEQFF. The CDR3 nucleotides read TGTGCCAGCAGCTTAGGAGGTAGCGGGAGCGGGCTGGTACGTGGTGAGCAGTTCTTC. The J gene is TRBJ2-1, the V gene TRBV7-2, with 9 positions matching TRBD2. The CDR3 length is 19 residues. Germline-derived CDR1 and CDR2 are SGHTA and FQGNSA. The V segment lost 1 base and the J segment 9 bases; nucleotides outside the gene matches: 19. The entire variable domain, with the rest obtained from reference TRBV7-2 and TRBJ2-1, is as follows: GAGVSQSPSNKVTEKGKDVELRCDPISGHTALYWYRQSLGQGLEFLIYFQGNSAPDKSGLPSDRFSAERTGGSVSTLTIQRTQQEDSAVYLCASSLGGSGSGLVRGEQFFGPGTRLTVL.